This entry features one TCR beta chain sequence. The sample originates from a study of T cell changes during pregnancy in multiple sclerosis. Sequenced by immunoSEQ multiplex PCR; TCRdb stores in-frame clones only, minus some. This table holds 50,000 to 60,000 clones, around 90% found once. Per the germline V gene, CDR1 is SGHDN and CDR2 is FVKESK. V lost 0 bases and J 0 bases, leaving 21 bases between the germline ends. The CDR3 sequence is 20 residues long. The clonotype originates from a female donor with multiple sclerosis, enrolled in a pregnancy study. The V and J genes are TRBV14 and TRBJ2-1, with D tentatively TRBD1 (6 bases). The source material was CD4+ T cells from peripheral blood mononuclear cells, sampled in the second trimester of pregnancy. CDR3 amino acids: CASSQDRGGDRWFSYNEQFF. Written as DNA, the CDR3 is TGTGCCAGCAGCCAAGATCGGGGCGGAGACAGGTGGTTCTCCTACAATGAGCAGTTCTTC.